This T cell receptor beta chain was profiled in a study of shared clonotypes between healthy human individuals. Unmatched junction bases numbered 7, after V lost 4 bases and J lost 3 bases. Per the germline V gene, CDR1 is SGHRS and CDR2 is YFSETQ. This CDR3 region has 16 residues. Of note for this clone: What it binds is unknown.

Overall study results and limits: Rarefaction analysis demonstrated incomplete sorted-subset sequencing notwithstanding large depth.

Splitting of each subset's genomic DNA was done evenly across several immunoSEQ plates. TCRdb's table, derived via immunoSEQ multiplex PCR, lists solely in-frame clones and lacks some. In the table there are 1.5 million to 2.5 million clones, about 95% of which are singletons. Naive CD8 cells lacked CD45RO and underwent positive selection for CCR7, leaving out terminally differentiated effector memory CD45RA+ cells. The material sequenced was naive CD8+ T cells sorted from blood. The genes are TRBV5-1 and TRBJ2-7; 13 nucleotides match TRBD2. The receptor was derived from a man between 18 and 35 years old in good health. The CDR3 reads CASSPGTSGTNYEQYF. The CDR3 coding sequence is TGCGCCAGCAGCCCAGGGACTAGCGGGACGAACTACGAGCAGTACTTC.